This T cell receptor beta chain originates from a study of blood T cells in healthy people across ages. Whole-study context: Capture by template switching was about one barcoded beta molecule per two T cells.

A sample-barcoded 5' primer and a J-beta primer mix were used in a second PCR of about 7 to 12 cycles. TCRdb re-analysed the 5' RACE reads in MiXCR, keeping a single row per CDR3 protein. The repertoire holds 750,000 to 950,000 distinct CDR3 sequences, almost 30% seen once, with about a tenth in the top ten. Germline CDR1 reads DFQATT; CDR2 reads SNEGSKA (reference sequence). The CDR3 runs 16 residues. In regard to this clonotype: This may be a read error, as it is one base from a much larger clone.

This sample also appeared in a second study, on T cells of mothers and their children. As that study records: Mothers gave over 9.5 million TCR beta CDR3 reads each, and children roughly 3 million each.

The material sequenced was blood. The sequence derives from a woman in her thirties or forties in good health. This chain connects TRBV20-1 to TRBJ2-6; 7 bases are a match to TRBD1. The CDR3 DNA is TGCAGTGCTGCACTACAGGGGTTCTCTGGGGCCGACGTCCGGACTTTC. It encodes CSAALQGFSGADVRTF.